These 14 T cell receptor beta chains share one sample of origin, sequenced in a study of shared clonotypes between healthy human individuals. The assay was immunoSEQ multiplex PCR, and TCRdb's table has in-frame clones only and misses some. The sample shows about 480,000 clones, 79% of them seen only once. The sample was PBMCs. These receptor sequences come from a woman between 40 and 55 years old in good health. Some clones in this sample may be carry-over from other donors' samples.

This rearrangement joins TRBV9 to TRBJ2-3; no firm D call. The CDR3 spans 14 residues. Looked up from germline, CDR1 is SGDLS and CDR2 is YYNGEE. Between the trimmed V and J ends, which lost 0 bases and 1 base, there was a span of 6 bases. The CDR3 loop reads CASSVASGTDTQYF. CDR3 nucleotide sequence: TGTGCCAGCAGCGTAGCCAGCGGCACAGATACGCAGTATTTT.

J is TRBJ1-3 and V is TRBV30; 7 bases line up with TRBD1. This CDR3 comprises 15 residues. Trimming cost V 1 base and J 0 bases; bases outside gene matches: 3. Germline CDR1 is GTSNPN and CDR2 is SVGIG (reference sequence). The CDR3 coding sequence is TGTGCCTGGAGTGAAGGGGGCCTCTCTGGAAACACCATATATTTT. Protein product: CAWSEGGLSGNTIYF.

The chain joins TRBV19 to TRBJ2-1; no firm D call. Germline CDR1 reads LNHDA; CDR2 reads SQIVND (reference sequence). The germline V and J ends were trimmed by 6 bases and 0 bases, with 15 bases remaining between them. The CDR3 has 16 residues. CDR3 nucleotides: TGTGCCAGTAGCCCCGAGCGTTGGAGCTCCTACAATGAGCAGTTCTTC. Translating it yields CASSPERWSSYNEQFF.

This chain connects TRBV4-2 to TRBJ2-5, with D perhaps being TRBD1 or TRBD2 (5 bases each). The J call may not be correct, given that the DNA end is closer to TRBJ2-7. The CDR3 consists of 15 residues. The V gene's germline CDR1 is LGHNA and CDR2 YNFKEQ. This CDR3 reads CASSRMGDATYEQYF. For the CDR3, the DNA is TGTGCCAGCAGCCGAATGGGGGACGCTACCTACGAGCAGTACTTC.

DNA of the CDR3: TGCGCCAGCAGCTTGGCCCCCACAGGGAACGGAAACACCATATATTTT. Translation: CASSLAPTGNGNTIYF. V usage is TRBV5-1 and J usage is TRBJ1-3; perhaps TRBD1 as D (6 bases). The V and J ends lost 0 bases and 4 bases respectively, with 14 bases between them. The CDR3 extends over 16 amino acids. Germline CDR1 reads SGHRS; CDR2 reads YFSETQ.

The chain employs TRBV11-2 and TRBJ2-7; D is undetermined. Germline V CDR1 and CDR2: SGHAT, FQNNGV. The V gene lost 6 bases and the J gene lost 8 bases, with 20 bases spanning the gap. This CDR3 has 14 residues. The CDR3 spells CASRRGPFNSKQYF. As DNA, the CDR3 is TGTGCCAGCAGAAGAGGACCTTTCAATTCCAAGCAGTACTTC.

The CDR3 region is CAWSVTAYEQYF. In nucleotides, the CDR3 is TGTGCCTGGAGTGTCACAGCGTACGAGCAGTACTTC. This chain uses TRBV30 with TRBJ2-7; D is unresolved. The V end was cut by 0 bases, the J end by 4 bases, with 7 bases between. Per the germline V gene, CDR1 is GTSNPN and CDR2 is SVGIG (reference sequence). The CDR3 contains 12 residues.

The genes are TRBV9 and TRBJ2-2; 11 nucleotides agree with TRBD1. CDR1 SGDLS and CDR2 YYNGEE come from the germline V gene. CDR3 length: 15 residues. Trimming cost V 3 bases and J 8 bases; bases outside gene matches: 6. The CDR3: CASSEGQGDLGELFF. The CDR3 bases are TGTGCCAGCAGCGAGGGACAGGGGGACCTGGGGGAGCTGTTTTTT.

Points on this clone: This specimen includes other DNA sequences encoding the same CDR3. The chain uses TRBV18 and TRBJ1-1; D may be TRBD1 (5 bases). There are 11 residues in the CDR3. The germline V and J ends were trimmed by 5 bases and 7 bases, with 8 bases remaining between them. Germline-derived CDR1 and CDR2 are KGHSH and LQKENI. CDR3 DNA sequence: TGTGCCAGCTCAAGAGACAGTGAAGCTTTCTTT. Protein product: CASSRDSEAFF.

The rearrangement links TRBV27 to TRBJ2-7, with TRBD1 as a possible D gene (6 bases). Trimming left V 3 bases short and J 3 bases short, with 9 bases between. CDR1 and CDR2 (germline): MNHEY, SMNVEV (reference sequence). The length of the CDR3 is 13 residues. CDR3 coding DNA: TGTGCCAGCAGTTTTCGCAGGGGCTACGAGCAGTACTTC. This codes for CASSFRRGYEQYF.

V gene TRBV6-1 combines with J gene TRBJ1-2; no firm D call. The CDR3 loop spans 11 amino acids. Per the germline V gene, CDR1 is MNHNS and CDR2 is SASEGT. V dropped 3 bases and J dropped 8 bases, with 7 bases sitting between them. The CDR3 reads CASSDTGGYTF. CDR3 in DNA: TGTGCCAGCAGTGACACTGGGGGCTACACCTTC.

The genes are TRBV30 and TRBJ2-7; 8 positions agree with TRBD1. CDR1 is GTSNPN, CDR2 SVGIG, per germline (reference sequence). J was trimmed by 5 bases and V by 1 base; bases with no gene match: 4. The CDR3 loop spans 13 amino acids. CDR3 in amino acids: CAWSGTGYDEQYF. The CDR3 nucleotides are TGTGCCTGGAGTGGGACAGGGTATGACGAGCAGTACTTC. Variable domain in full (rest from reference TRBV30 and TRBJ2-7): SQTIHQWPATLVQPVGSPLSLECTVEGTSNPNLYWYRQAAGRGLQLLFYSVGIGQISSEVPQNLSASRPQDRQFILSSKKLLLSDSGFYLCAWSGTGYDEQYFGPGTRLTVT.

The V and J genes are TRBV28 and TRBJ1-1; D is uncertain. Germline assignment: CDR1 MDHEN and CDR2 SYDVKM. V was cut by 4 bases and J by 1 base, with 13 bases left in between. The CDR3 contains 15 residues. The CDR3 sequence is CASSSPGSPNTEAFF. The CDR3 DNA follows: TGTGCCAGCAGTTCCCCGGGTAGCCCGAACACTGAAGCTTTCTTT.

The gene calls are TRBV4-2 and TRBJ2-7; 9 bases agree with TRBD2. This CDR3 has 16 residues. From germline, CDR1 is LGHNA and CDR2 YNFKEQ. V was clipped by 0 bases and J by 0 bases; unmatched bases: 3. The CDR3 DNA sequence: TGTGCCAGCAGCCAAGAGGGGACTAGCACCTCCTACGAGCAGTACTTC. Translation: CASSQEGTSTSYEQYF.